The subject of this entry is one TCR beta chain. This clonotype appeared a few times. The clone's antigen remains unknown. No qualities accompany the bases; no much larger clone lies one base away. This entry belongs to a study of T cell repertoires in cytomegalovirus infection (dated by TCRdb to between 2018 and 2021). With respect to the entire study: The peptide stimulations were aimed at well-studied HLA-B-restricted epitopes as well as recently identified HLA-C-restricted CMV epitopes, whose presentation resists viral immunomodulation. The HLA type of each donor mattered for the analysis, because public TCR beta signatures pointed to carriage of CMV infection along with the matching HLA type. Study-wide findings and limitations: The ex vivo response was dominated by HLA-C-restricted CMV-specific TCR beta clonotypes, which also provided the single most frequent clonotype in two of eight donors. In both this cohort and an independent roughly 350-donor cohort, the cumulative frequency of public TCR beta family members distinguished carriers of CMV infection plus the relevant HLA type.

TCRdb lists the instrument as Illumina HiSeq 1500. TCRdb's own reprocessing of the public reads used fastp at Q25 and MiXCR and kept productive beta chains. CDR3 protein duplicates are merged, each entry listing the most common genes and DNA. This sample holds 830,000 or so distinct CDR3 sequences; about 33% were observed only once. About an eighth of the sample is taken by the ten largest. What the treatment or condition label conveys for this sample: in vitro stimulation with specific CMV peptide epitopes to enrich CMV-specific T cells. Deletion took 8 bases off V and 7 bases off J, with a span of 14 bases between the germline ends. Counted from cysteine to phenylalanine, this CDR3 has 13 amino acids. CDR3 DNA is the only sequence kept; it has 39 bases, read in frame from the first base.

This receptor was obtained from a human donor in good health (CMV status not recorded). Some clones in this sample may be carry-over from other donors' samples. The sample in question was cultured CD8+ T cells from PBMCs, obtained from culture after CMV antigen stimulation. The chain uses TRBV12-3 or TRBV12-4 and TRBJ1-4; TRBD1 is perhaps the D gene, given 5 matching bases. The nucleotide sequence reads as follows: TGTGCCAGCTCGGGGCCAAGGGGTGAAAAACTGTTTTTT. Translated, this is CASSGPRGEKLFF.